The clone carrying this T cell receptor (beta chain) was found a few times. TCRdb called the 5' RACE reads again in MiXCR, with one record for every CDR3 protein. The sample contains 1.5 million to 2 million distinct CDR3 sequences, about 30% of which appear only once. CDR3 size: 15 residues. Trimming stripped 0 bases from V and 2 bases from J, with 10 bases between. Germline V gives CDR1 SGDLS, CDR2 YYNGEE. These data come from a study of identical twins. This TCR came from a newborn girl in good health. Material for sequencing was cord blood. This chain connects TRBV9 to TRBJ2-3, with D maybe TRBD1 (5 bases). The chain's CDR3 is CASSVVSGNTDTQYF. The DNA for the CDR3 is TGTGCCAGCAGCGTAGTTTCAGGGAACACAGATACGCAGTATTTT.